This T cell receptor beta chain originates from a study of blood T cell repertoires in COVID-19. On the study more broadly: Sources were T cells, B-cell-depleted T cells, or PBMCs; the material itself was cDNA or gDNA.

Germline V CDR1 and CDR2: SGHRS, YFSETQ. The V and J ends lost 2 bases and 0 bases respectively, with 12 bases between them. The CDR3 length is 16 residues. Assay used: immunoSEQ multiplex PCR; TCRdb lists only in-frame clones, some missing. Among approximately 170,000 clones, about nine tenths were seen once, and the ten largest hold 18%. This clonotype was obtained from a man aged 55 to 70 with active or convalescent COVID-19. The sequencing sample was made of peripheral blood. The chain carries TRBV5-1 and TRBJ2-1; D is perhaps TRBD2 (6 bases). The CDR3 loop reads CASSFSLGGSYNEQFF. CDR3 DNA sequence: TGCGCCAGCAGCTTCTCTTTGGGGGGCTCCTACAATGAGCAGTTCTTC.